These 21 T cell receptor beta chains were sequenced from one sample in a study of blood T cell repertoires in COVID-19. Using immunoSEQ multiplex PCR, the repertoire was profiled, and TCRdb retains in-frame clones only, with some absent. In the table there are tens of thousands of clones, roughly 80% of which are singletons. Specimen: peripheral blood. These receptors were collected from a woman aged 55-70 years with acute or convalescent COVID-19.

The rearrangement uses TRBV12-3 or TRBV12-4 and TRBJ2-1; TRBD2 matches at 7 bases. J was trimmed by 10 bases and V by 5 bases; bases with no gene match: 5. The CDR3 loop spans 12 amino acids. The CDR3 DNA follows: TGTGCCAGCAGTCCCCGGGGAGGGGAGCAGTTCTTC. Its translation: CASSPRGGEQFF.

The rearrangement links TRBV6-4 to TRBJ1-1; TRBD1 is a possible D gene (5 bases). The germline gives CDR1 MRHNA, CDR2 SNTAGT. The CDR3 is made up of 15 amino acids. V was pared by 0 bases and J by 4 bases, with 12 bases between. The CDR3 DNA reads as TGTGCCAGCAGTGACTCGACCGGGGGAAGCACTGAAGCTTTCTTT. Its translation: CASSDSTGGSTEAFF.

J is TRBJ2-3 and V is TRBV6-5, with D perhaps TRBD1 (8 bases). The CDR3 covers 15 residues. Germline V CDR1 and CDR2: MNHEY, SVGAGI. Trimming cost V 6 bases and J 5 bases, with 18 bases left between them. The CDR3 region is CASRLQGGQRDTQYF. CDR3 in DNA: TGTGCCAGCAGGCTACAGGGGGGGCAGAGAGATACGCAGTATTTT.

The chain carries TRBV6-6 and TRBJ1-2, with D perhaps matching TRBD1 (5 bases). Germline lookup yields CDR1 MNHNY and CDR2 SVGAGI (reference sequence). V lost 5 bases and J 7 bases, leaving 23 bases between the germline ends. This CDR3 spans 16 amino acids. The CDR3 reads CASSIETGLHIVGYTF. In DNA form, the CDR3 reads TGTGCCAGCAGTATCGAAACGGGACTTCATATCGTTGGCTACACCTTC.

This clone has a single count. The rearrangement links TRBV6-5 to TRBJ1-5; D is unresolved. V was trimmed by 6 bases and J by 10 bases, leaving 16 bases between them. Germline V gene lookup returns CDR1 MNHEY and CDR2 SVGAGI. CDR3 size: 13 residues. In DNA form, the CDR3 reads TGTGCCAGCAGCCTAGCAGTTAGAGGACCCCAGCATTTT. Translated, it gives CASSLAVRGPQHF.

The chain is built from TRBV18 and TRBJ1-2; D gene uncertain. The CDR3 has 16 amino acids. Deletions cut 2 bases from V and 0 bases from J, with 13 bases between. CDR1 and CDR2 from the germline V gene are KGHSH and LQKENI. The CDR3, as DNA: TGTGCCAGCTCACCATCGGCAGGAACCCCTAACTATGGCTACACCTTC. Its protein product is CASSPSAGTPNYGYTF.

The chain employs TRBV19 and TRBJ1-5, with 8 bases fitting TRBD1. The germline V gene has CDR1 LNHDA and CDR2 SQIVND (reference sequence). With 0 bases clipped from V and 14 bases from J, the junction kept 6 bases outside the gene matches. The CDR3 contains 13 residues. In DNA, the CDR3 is TGTGCCAGTAGTATAGATTTTCAGGGGGCAAAGCATTTT. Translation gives CASSIDFQGAKHF. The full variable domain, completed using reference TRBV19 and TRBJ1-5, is DGGITQSPKYLFRKEGQNVTLSCEQNLNHDAMYWYRQDPGQGLRLIYYSQIVNDFQKGDIAEGYSVSREKKESFPLTVTSAQKNPTAFYLCASSIDFQGAKHFGDGTRLSIL.

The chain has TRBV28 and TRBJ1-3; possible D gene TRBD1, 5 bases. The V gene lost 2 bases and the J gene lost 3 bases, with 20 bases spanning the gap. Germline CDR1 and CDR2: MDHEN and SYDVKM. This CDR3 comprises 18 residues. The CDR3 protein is CASSLRLGLGGGGNTIYF. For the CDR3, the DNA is TGTGCCAGCAGTTTACGGTTGGGACTTGGGGGAGGTGGAAACACCATATATTTT.

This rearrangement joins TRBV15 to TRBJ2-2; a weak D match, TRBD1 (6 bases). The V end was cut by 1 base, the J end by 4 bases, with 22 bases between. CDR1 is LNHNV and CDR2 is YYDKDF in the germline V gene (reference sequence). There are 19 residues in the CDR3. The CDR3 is CATSRVNFRDIGFTGELFF. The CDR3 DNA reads TGTGCCACCAGCAGAGTTAACTTCCGGGACATCGGATTCACCGGGGAGCTGTTTTTT.

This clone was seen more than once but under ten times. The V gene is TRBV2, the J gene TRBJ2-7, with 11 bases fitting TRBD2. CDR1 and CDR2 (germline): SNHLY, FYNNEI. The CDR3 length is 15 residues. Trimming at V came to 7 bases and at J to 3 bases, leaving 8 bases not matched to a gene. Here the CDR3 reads CASTLKGLAVYEQYF. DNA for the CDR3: TGTGCCAGCACCCTGAAGGGACTAGCGGTCTACGAGCAGTACTTC. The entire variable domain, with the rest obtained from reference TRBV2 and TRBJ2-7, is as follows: EPEVTQTPSHQVTQMGQEVILRCVPISNHLYFYWYRQILGQKVEFLVSFYNNEISEKSEIFDDQFSVERPDGSNFTLKIRSTKLEDSAMYFCASTLKGLAVYEQYFGPGTRLTVT.

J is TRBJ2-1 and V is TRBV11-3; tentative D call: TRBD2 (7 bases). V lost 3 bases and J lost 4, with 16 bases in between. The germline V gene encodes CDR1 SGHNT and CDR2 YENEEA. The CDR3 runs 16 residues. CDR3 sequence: CASSFLGGAEYNEQFF. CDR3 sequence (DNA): TGTGCCAGCAGCTTCCTAGGGGGGGCGGAGTACAATGAGCAGTTCTTC.

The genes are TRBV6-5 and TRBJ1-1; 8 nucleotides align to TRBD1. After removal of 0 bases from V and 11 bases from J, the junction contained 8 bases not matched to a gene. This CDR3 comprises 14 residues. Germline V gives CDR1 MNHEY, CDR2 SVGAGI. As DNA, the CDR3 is TGTGCCAGCAGTTACTCCAGGGGGCCGACAGACGCTTTCTTT. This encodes CASSYSRGPTDAFF.

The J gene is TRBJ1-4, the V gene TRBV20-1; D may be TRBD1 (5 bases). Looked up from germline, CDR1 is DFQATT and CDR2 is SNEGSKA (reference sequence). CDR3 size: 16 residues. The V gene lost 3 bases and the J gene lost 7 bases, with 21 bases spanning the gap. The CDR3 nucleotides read TGCAGTGCTAGTTTATCTGGGGCCCCCCCTGTTGAAAAACTGTTTTTT. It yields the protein CSASLSGAPPVEKLFF.

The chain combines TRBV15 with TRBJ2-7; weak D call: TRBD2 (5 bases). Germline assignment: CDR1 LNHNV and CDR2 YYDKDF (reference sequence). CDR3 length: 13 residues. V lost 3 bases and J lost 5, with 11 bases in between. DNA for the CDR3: TGTGCCACCAGCAGGTCCCGGGAACACGAGCAGTACTTC. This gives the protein CATSRSREHEQYF.

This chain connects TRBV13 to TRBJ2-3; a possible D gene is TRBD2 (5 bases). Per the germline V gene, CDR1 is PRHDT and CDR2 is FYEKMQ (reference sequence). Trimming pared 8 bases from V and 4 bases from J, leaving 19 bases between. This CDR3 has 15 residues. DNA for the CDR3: TGTGCCAGCCGTCAAAAAGGAGGTAGCTCAGATACGCAGTATTTT. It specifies CASRQKGGSSDTQYF.

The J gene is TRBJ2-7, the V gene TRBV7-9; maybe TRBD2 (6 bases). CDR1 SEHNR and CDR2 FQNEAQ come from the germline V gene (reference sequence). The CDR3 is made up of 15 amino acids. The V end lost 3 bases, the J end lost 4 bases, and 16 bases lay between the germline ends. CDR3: CASSLEGIGGYEQYF. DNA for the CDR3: TGTGCCAGCAGCTTGGAGGGGATTGGGGGTTACGAGCAGTACTTC.

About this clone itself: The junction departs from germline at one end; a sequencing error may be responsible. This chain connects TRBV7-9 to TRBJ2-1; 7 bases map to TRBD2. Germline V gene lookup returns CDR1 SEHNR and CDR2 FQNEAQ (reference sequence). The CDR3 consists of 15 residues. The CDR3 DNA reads TGTGCCAGCAGCTCCAGCGGGGTCTCCTCCAATGAGCAGTTCTTC. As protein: CASSSSGVSSNEQFF.

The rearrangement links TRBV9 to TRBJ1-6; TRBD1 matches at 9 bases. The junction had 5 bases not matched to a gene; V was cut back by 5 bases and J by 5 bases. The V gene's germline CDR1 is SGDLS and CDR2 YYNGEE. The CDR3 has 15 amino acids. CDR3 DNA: TGTGCCAGCAGACGACAGGGGGACAATAATTCACCCCTCCACTTT. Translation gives CASRRQGDNNSPLHF.

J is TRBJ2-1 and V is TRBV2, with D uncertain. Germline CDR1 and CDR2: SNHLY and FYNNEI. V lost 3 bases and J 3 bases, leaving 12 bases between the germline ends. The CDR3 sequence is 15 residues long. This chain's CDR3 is CASSDRTPGYNEQFF. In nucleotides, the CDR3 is TGTGCCAGCAGTGACAGAACACCTGGCTACAATGAGCAGTTCTTC.

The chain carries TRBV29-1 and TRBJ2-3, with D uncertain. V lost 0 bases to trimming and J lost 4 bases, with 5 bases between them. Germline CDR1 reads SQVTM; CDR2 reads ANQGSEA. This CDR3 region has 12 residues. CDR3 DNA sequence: TGCAGCGTTGAAGATAATTCAGATACGCAGTATTTT. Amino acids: CSVEDNSDTQYF.

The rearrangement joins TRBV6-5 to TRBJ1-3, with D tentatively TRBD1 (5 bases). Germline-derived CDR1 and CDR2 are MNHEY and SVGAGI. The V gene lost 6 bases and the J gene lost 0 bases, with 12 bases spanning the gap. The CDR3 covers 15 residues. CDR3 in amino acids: CASSSLDSSGNTIYF. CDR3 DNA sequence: TGTGCCAGCAGCTCCCTCGACAGCTCTGGAAACACCATATATTTT.